The rows below give T cell receptor beta chains drawn from one sample of a study of blood T cells in healthy people across ages. TCRdb re-analysed the 5' RACE reads in MiXCR, keeping a single row per CDR3 protein. The sample carries roughly 700,000 distinct CDR3 sequences, around half recorded once. Sequences were obtained from blood. These receptors were obtained from a woman in her fifties or sixties in good health. Each CDR3 is given without its conserved first and last residue.

>TRBV25-1
ASSPGTGLRELF
>TRBV9
ASSETSGRARAQY
>TRBV29-1
SVEGLRGEKLF
>TRBV20-1
SARTTTDTQY
>TRBV18
ASSSGTGGEQY
>TRBV29-1
SVSLLVGLSEQY
>TRBV20-1
SADLAGVTGELF
>TRBV5-1
ASSLGLSYNEQY
>TRBV7-8
ASSQKFSGSASTDTQY
>TRBV7-2
ASSLKVSGSSF
>TRBV18
ASSSIENTEAF
>TRBV12-3/TRBV12-4
ASSPTGGKGYT
>TRBV14
ASKGRENKQF
>TRBV7-2
ASSLFPLGANTEAF
>TRBV20-1
SAETQNTEAF
>TRBV4-2
ASSHPSGQTNAGELF
>TRBV20-1
SGGTPSYEQY
>TRBV5-4
ASSLGGLAGTNEQF
>TRBV27
ASSLWLAGAGEQY
>TRBV7-9
ANSAKRDYNEQF
>TRBV9
ASSVGVSREQY
>TRBV6-6
ASSYSLGRAEYEQY
>TRBV10-3
AIKGTNYGYT
>TRBV29-1
SVLRGLAVYQETQY
>TRBV9
ASSPQGTSYNEQF